The 11 T cell receptor beta chains given below trace back to one sample, sequenced in a study of human thymus T cells. The table came from immunoSEQ multiplex PCR; TCRdb's copy has only in-frame clones and leaves some out. This table holds tens of thousands of clones, roughly 94% found once. Sequenced: blood. These receptors were taken from a boy under two years old with a congenital heart defect but otherwise immunologically healthy.

In DNA, the CDR3 is TGTGCCAGCAGCGAAGGCGGGGGGGAGCAGTACTTC. It is translated as CASSEGGGEQYF. The V gene is TRBV6-5, the J gene TRBJ2-7, with TRBD2 matching 8 bases. Germline V gene lookup returns CDR1 MNHEY and CDR2 SVGAGI. This CDR3 comprises 12 residues. Unmatched junction bases numbered 5, after V lost 6 bases and J lost 7 bases.

The chain employs TRBV6-6 and TRBJ1-3; D uncertain. The CDR3 covers 11 residues. In germline, CDR1 is MNHNY, CDR2 SVGAGI (reference sequence). Trimming left V 6 bases short and J 9 bases short, with 9 bases between. The CDR3: CASRAGRTIYF. The CDR3 DNA sequence: TGTGCCAGCAGAGCCGGGCGCACCATATATTTT.

V is TRBV28 and J is TRBJ2-7, with a weak D call TRBD2 (5 bases). Looked up from germline, CDR1 is MDHEN and CDR2 is SYDVKM. The CDR3 consists of 13 residues. Trimming shortened V by 6 bases and J by 3 bases, and 12 bases separated the two germline ends. The CDR3 DNA reads as TGTGCCAGCAGGTGGTCCGGGGACTACGAGCAGTACTTC. Protein: CASRWSGDYEQYF. Complete variable domain (other parts from reference TRBV28 and TRBJ2-7): DVKVTQSSRYLVKRTGEKVFLECVQDMDHENMFWYRQDPGLGLRLIYFSYDVKMKEKGDIPEGYSVSREKKERFSLILESASTNQTSMYLCASRWSGDYEQYFGPGTRLTVT.

CDR3 nucleotides: TGCGCCAGCAGCCAAGTATACGGGGGGGGAGGCAAAAACATTCAGTACTTC. This encodes CASSQVYGGGGKNIQYF. The V call is TRBV4-3, the J call TRBJ2-4; TRBD2 aligns across 8 bases. The CDR3 totals 17 residues. Germline V gives CDR1 LGHNA, CDR2 YSLEER. V was pared by 1 base and J by 3 bases, with 8 bases of the junction left unmatched.

This rearrangement joins TRBV4-3 to TRBJ1-6; 8 bases agree with TRBD1. Trimming took 0 bases from V and 6 from J; bases not matched to a gene: 4. The germline gives CDR1 LGHNA, CDR2 YSLEER. The CDR3 totals 16 residues. CDR3: CASSQDRGQANSPLHF. CDR3 DNA: TGCGCCAGCAGCCAAGATAGGGGACAGGCTAATTCACCCCTCCACTTT.

In its sample, this clone was seen once. The rearrangement joins TRBV5-4 to TRBJ2-7; the D is unclear. In germline, CDR1 is SGHNT, CDR2 YYREEE (reference sequence). The CDR3 spans 12 residues. The V end was cut by 2 bases, the J end by 3 bases, with 6 bases between. CDR3 sequence: CASSFDFYEQYF. As DNA, the CDR3 is TGTGCCAGCAGCTTTGACTTCTACGAGCAGTACTTC.

The rearrangement joins TRBV6-5 to TRBJ1-3, with 8 bases that match TRBD1. The length of the CDR3 is 15 residues. From germline, CDR1 is MNHEY and CDR2 SVGAGI. V lost 4 bases, J lost 2 bases, and 4 bases stayed unmatched. DNA of the CDR3: TGTGCCAGCAGTTTCGGGACAGGCACTGGAAACACCATATATTTT. It codes for CASSFGTGTGNTIYF.

The genes are TRBV19 and TRBJ1-1, with 9 bases matching TRBD1. CDR3 size: 14 residues. In germline, CDR1 is LNHDA, CDR2 SQIVND (reference sequence). V trimming: 5 bases; J trimming: 5 bases; junction bases outside the gene matches: 6. The CDR3 bases are TGTGCCAGTAGTGCCTACAGGGGGCCTACTGAAGCTTTCTTT. This gives the protein CASSAYRGPTEAFF.

This chain uses TRBV5-5 with TRBJ2-5, with D unclear. The V gene's germline CDR1 is SGHKS and CDR2 YYEKEE (reference sequence). The V gene lost 4 bases and the J gene lost 2 bases, with 15 bases spanning the gap. The length of the CDR3 is 15 residues. CDR3 sequence reads: CASSTRARIQETQYF. DNA for the CDR3: TGTGCCAGCAGCACCCGGGCCCGGATTCAAGAGACCCAGTACTTC.

The rearrangement links TRBV28 to TRBJ1-3; D unresolved. Between the trimmed V and J ends, which lost 1 base and 0 bases, there was a span of 16 bases. The CDR3 runs 18 residues. CDR1 is MDHEN and CDR2 is SYDVKM in the germline V gene. CDR3 in amino acids: CASSLFPDPWGSGNTIYF. The CDR3 DNA sequence: TGTGCCAGCAGTTTATTTCCTGATCCCTGGGGCTCTGGAAACACCATATATTTT.

The J gene is TRBJ1-2, the V gene TRBV4-1; tentatively, D is TRBD1 (6 bases). Germline loops: CDR1 MGHRA, CDR2 YSYEKL. The V and J ends lost 7 bases and 4 bases respectively, with 19 bases between them. There are 15 residues in the CDR3. In nucleotides, the CDR3 is TGCGCCAGCATCCGGACAGTAAGTAAACCCTATGGCTACACCTTC. Protein: CASIRTVSKPYGYTF.